Shown below are 7 T cell receptor beta chains from a single sample sequenced in a study of T cells in Graves' hyperthyroidism and ophthalmopathy. TCR beta CDR3 sequences were amplified from RNA transcripts. Researchers ran a first-round RT-PCR on the TCR CDR3 using the HTBI primer set. TCRdb redid the calling of the multiplex PCR reads with MiXCR, one entry per CDR3 protein. The sample has 150,000 to 200,000 distinct CDR3 sequences, 17% seen once. Sequenced input: blood. The receptors were sampled from a woman in her forties or fifties with Graves' hyperthyroidism.

The chain joins TRBV7-3 to TRBJ2-2; 7 bases fit TRBD1. V was clipped by 3 bases and J by 0 bases; unmatched bases: 7. The germline CDR1 and CDR2 sequences are SGHTA and FQGTGA. The CDR3 length is 17 residues. The chain's CDR3 is CASSLRGLFANTGELFF. CDR3 coding DNA: TGTGCCAGCAGCTTGAGGGGGCTGTTCGCGAACACCGGGGAGCTGTTTTTT.

In this sample, this clonotype turned up many times. The chain carries TRBV6-2 or TRBV6-3 and TRBJ2-1; D remains unclear. Germline CDR1 MNHEY, CDR2 SVGEGT. This CDR3 spans 11 amino acids. Trimming pared 4 bases from V and 9 bases from J, leaving 7 bases between. Written as DNA, the CDR3 is TGTGCCAGCAGTTTGCCCACTGAGCAGTTCTTC. Translation: CASSLPTEQFF.

This clonotype has at least ten counts. The chain uses TRBV6-1 and TRBJ2-3; TRBD2 matches at 15 bases. CDR3 length: 19 amino acids. Looked up from germline, CDR1 is MNHNS and CDR2 is SASEGT. Trimming took 5 bases from V and 4 from J; bases not matched to a gene: 13. CDR3 sequence reads: CASSSELWTSGGVSDTQYF. In DNA, the CDR3 is TGTGCCAGCAGTTCGGAACTCTGGACTAGCGGGGGGGTGTCAGATACGCAGTATTTT.

Many counts were recorded for this clonotype. This chain joins TRBV6-2 or TRBV6-3 and TRBJ2-5; D not certain. The V and J ends lost 2 bases and 4 bases respectively, with 14 bases between them. The CDR3 is 15 residues long. Germline lookup yields CDR1 MNHEY and CDR2 SVGEGT. CDR3: CASSYPLAKGETQYF. CDR3 DNA sequence: TGTGCCAGCAGTTACCCTCTGGCGAAAGGAGAGACCCAGTACTTC.

The chain links TRBV18 to TRBJ1-3; D possibly corresponds to TRBD1 (5 bases). The CDR3 runs 17 residues. CDR1 KGHSH and CDR2 LQKENI come from the germline V gene. Trimming took off 3 bases at V and 0 bases at J, with 15 bases between the two ends. CDR3 region: CASSPPWSGSSGNTIYF. For the CDR3, the DNA is TGTGCCAGCTCACCGCCCTGGTCAGGGAGCTCTGGAAACACCATATATTTT.

A note on this clonotype: One end of the junction varies from germline; a read error may be responsible. The chain is built from TRBV6-5 and TRBJ2-7; 9 bases fit TRBD1. The CDR3 sequence is 10 residues long. CDR1 and CDR2 from the germline V gene are MNHEY and SVGAGI. The CDR3 reads CASSSGQGRF. In DNA form, the CDR3 reads TGTGCCAGCAGTTCCGGACAGGGGCGCTTC.

In this sample, this clonotype turned up a few times. This chain's CDR3 is CASSFLSTAAHGYTF. The CDR3 coding sequence is TGTGCCAGCAGTTTCCTGTCGACAGCCGCCCATGGCTACACCTTC. The J gene is TRBJ1-2, the V gene TRBV5-6; TRBD1 is a possible D gene (5 bases). The CDR3 loop spans 15 amino acids. V lost 5 bases, J lost 6 bases, and 20 bases lay in between. Germline-derived CDR1 and CDR2 are SGHDT and YYEEEE.